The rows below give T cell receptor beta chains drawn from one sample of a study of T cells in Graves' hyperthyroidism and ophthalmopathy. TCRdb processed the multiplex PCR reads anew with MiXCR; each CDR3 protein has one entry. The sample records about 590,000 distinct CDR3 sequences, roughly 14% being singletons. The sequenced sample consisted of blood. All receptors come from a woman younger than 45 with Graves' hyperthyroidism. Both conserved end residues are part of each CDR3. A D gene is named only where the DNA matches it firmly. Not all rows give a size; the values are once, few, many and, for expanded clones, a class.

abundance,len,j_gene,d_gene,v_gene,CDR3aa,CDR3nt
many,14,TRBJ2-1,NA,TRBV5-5,CASSLRGLGNEQFF,TGTGCCAGCAGCTTGCGCGGACTCGGGAATGAGCAGTTCTTC
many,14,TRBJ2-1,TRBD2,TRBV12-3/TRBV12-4,CASSSGLAQNEQFF,TGTGCCAGCAGTTCGGGACTAGCGCAAAATGAGCAGTTCTTC
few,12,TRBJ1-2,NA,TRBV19,CASRGRSYGYTF,TGTGCCAGTAGAGGACGGAGCTATGGCTACACCTTC
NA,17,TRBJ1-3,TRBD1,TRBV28,CASGTGGQIASGNTIYF,TGTGCCAGCGGAACCGGGGGACAGATTGCCTCTGGAAACACCATATATTTT
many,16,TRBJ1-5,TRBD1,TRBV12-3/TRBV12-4,CASIDGDRGGNQPQHF,TGTGCCAGCATCGACGGGGACAGGGGGGGGAATCAGCCCCAGCATTTT
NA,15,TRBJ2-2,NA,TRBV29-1,CSAQMARVPPGELFF,TGCAGCGCCCAGATGGCGAGGGTACCCCCCGGGGAGCTGTTTTTT
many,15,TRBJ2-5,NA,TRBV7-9,CASSSDYAKTETQYF,TGTGCCAGCAGCTCCGACTACGCCAAAACAGAGACCCAGTACTTC
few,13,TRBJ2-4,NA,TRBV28,CATLRDGKNTQYF,TGTGCCACCCTCCGGGACGGCAAAAACACTCAGTACTTC
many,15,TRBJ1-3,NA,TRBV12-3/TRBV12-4,CASSLGREAGNTIYF,TGTGCCAGCAGTTTGGGCAGGGAGGCTGGAAACACCATATATTTT
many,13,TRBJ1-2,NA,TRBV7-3,CASSEGINYGYTF,TGTGCCAGCAGCGAGGGGATTAACTATGGCTACACCTTC
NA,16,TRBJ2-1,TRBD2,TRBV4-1,CASSQDGTRRYNEQFF,TGCGCCAGCAGCCAAGATGGGACTAGAAGGTACAATGAGCAGTTCTTC
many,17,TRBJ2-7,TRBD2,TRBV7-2,CASSLELAGAGSYEQYF,TGTGCCAGCAGCTTAGAACTAGCGGGAGCAGGCTCCTACGAGCAGTACTTC
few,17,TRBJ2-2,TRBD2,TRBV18,CASSFTSGSANTGELFF,TGTGCCAGCTCATTCACTAGCGGGAGCGCGAACACCGGGGAGCTGTTTTTT
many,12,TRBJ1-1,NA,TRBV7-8,CASSFPHTEAFF,TGTGCCAGCAGCTTTCCTCACACTGAAGCTTTCTTT
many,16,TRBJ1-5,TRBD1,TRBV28,CASIIRTGGTNQPQHF,TGTGCCAGCATCATCAGGACAGGGGGCACCAATCAGCCCCAGCATTTT
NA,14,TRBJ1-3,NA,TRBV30,CAWNSGGQGNTIYF,TGTGCCTGGAATTCCGGGGGGCAAGGAAACACCATATATTTT
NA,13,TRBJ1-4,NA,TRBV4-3,CASSQVTNEKLFF,TGCGCCAGCAGCCAAGTAACTAATGAAAAACTGTTTTTT
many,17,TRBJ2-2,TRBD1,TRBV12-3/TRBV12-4,CASSKGTGGMNTGELFF,TGTGCCAGCAGTAAGGGGACAGGAGGGATGAACACCGGGGAGCTGTTTTTT